The present T cell receptor (beta chain) was sequenced within a study of shared clonotypes between healthy human individuals. TCRdb keeps only in-frame clones here, not all; method: immunoSEQ multiplex PCR. The sample holds millions of clones, under 95% seen once. CDR3 length: 11 residues. V lost 6 bases and J 6 bases, leaving 9 bases between the germline ends. Germline V gene data show CDR1 as DFQATT and CDR2 as SNEGSKA (reference sequence). Naive CD8 cells lacked CD45RO and underwent positive selection for CCR7, leaving out terminally differentiated effector memory CD45RA+ cells. General study results and limits: A few donors showed sharing of roughly 5% of naive CD4 clonotypes. Against clonotypes common to all four donors, non-shared ones had lower generation probabilities.

As for this clone: What it recognizes is unknown.

Sequenced: naive CD8+ T cells from PBMCs. This receptor was identified in a man between 18 and 35 years old in good health. Some clones in this sample may be carry-over from other donors' samples. The chain uses TRBV20-1 and TRBJ2-1, with D uncertain. The CDR3 DNA reads as TGCAGTGCCCCATGGGGCAATGAGCAGTTCTTC. Residues: CSAPWGNEQFF.